This T cell receptor beta chain comes out of a study of memory CD4+ T cells and cytomegalovirus serostatus. Study-wide findings and caveats: CD4+ memory repertoires contained about two fifths of the 164 reported CMV TCRbeta sequences.

The sort gate was single viable CD3+CD4+CD8-CD45RO+ cells for memory CD4+ T cells. Germline loops: CDR1 SGHTA, CDR2 FQGTGA. The CDR3 totals 14 residues. Trimming took 5 bases from V and 7 from J, leaving 15 bases between them. Original handling: Out-of-frame sequences were removed, leaving roughly 2.1 million distinct TCRbeta sequences. Clones were sequenced by immunoSEQ multiplex PCR, and TCRdb holds only the in-frame ones, with some missing. V and J calls and clone size are given by that table; D and trimming were obtained from the DNA. The sample has tens of thousands of clones; roughly four fifths are singletons. Concerning this clone itself: Its antigen remains unidentified.

This receptor was obtained from an adult in good health and CMV-seropositive. The V call is TRBV7-3, the J call TRBJ2-1, with D perhaps matching TRBD1 (6 bases). Specimen: memory CD4+ T cells from blood. CDR3: CASSPTGQGNEQFF. The CDR3 DNA sequence: TGTGCCAGCAGCCCCACGGGGCAGGGGAATGAGCAGTTCTTC.